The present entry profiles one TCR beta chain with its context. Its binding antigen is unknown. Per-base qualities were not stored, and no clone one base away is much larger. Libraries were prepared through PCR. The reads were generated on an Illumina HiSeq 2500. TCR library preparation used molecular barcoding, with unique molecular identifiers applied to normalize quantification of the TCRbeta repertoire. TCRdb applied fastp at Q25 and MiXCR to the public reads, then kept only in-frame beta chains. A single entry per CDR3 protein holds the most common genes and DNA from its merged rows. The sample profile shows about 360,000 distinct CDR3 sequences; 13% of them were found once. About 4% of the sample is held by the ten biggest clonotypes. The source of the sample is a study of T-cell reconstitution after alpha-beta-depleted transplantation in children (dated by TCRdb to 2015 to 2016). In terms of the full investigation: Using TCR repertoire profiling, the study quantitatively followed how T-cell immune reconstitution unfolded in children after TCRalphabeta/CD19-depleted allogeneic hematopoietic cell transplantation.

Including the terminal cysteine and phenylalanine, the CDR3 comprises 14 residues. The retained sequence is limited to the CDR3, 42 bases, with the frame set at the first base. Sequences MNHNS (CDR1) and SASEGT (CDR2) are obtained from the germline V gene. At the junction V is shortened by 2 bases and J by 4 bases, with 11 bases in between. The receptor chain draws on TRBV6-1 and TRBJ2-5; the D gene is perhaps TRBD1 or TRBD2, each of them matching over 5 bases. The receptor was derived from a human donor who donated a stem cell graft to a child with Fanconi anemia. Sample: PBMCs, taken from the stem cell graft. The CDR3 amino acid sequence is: CASSERGRAETQYF. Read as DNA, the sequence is TGTGCCAGCAGTGAACGGGGCAGGGCAGAGACCCAGTACTTC.